What follows are 18 T cell receptor beta chains derived from one specimen sequenced in a study of cytomegalovirus exposure and HLA in healthy donors. Amplification used 60 Vbeta primers and 13 Jbeta primers. Assay: immunoSEQ multiplex PCR; the TCRdb copy retains only in-frame clones and omits some. Here the sample spans 150,000 to 200,000 clones, around 80% being singletons. Input material: PBMCs. These receptors originate from a woman aged 50 to 60 in good health and CMV-seronegative.

This chain links TRBV25-1 with TRBJ2-3, with D perhaps matching TRBD1 (6 bases). The CDR3 is made up of 14 amino acids. V was shortened by 1 base and J by 5 bases, with 10 bases between the two germline ends. Germline assignment: CDR1 MGHDK and CDR2 SYGVNS. CDR3 in amino acids: CASSELGGVDTQYF. In DNA form, the CDR3 reads TGTGCCAGCAGTGAATTAGGGGGAGTAGATACGCAGTATTTT.

The genes are TRBV29-1 and TRBJ2-1; 12 nucleotides line up with TRBD2. The CDR3 extends over 17 amino acids. V gave up 5 bases and J gave up 0 bases; unmatched junction bases: 8. In germline, CDR1 is SQVTM, CDR2 ANQGSEA. The CDR3 loop reads CSVRTSGEIRSYNEQFF. The DNA for the CDR3 is TGCAGCGTTCGGACTAGCGGGGAGATTCGCTCCTACAATGAGCAGTTCTTC.

The CDR3 bases are TGCAGCGTTCGGGGGATAGCCAAAAACATTCAGTACTTC. This encodes CSVRGIAKNIQYF. This chain links TRBV29-1 with TRBJ2-4; TRBD2 is a possible D gene (6 bases). This CDR3 has 13 residues. V shed 5 bases and J shed 0 bases, with 8 bases lying between them. In germline, CDR1 is SQVTM, CDR2 ANQGSEA.

This chain uses TRBV7-6 with TRBJ1-5, with D tentatively TRBD1 (6 bases). From germline, CDR1 is SGHVS and CDR2 FNYEAQ. V lost 0 bases to trimming and J lost 3 bases, with 9 bases between them. The CDR3 is 15 residues long. CDR3 sequence: CASSLARGSNQPQHF. The CDR3 bases are TGTGCCAGCAGCTTAGCCAGGGGTTCCAATCAGCCCCAGCATTTT.

A few counts support this clone. The rearrangement uses TRBV5-6 and TRBJ2-7; a possible D gene is TRBD2 (6 bases). Deletions cut 3 bases from V and 2 bases from J, with 15 bases between. CDR3 length: 15 residues. The V gene's germline CDR1 is SGHDT and CDR2 YYEEEE. CDR3 sequence reads: CASSSKGLYTYEQYF. CDR3 sequence (DNA): TGTGCCAGCAGCTCCAAGGGACTTTACACCTACGAGCAGTACTTC.

This clone was found once. This specimen includes other DNA sequences encoding the same CDR3. V usage is TRBV6-1 and J usage is TRBJ2-5, with TRBD2 identical over 7 bases. CDR1 MNHNS and CDR2 SASEGT come from the germline V gene. CDR3 size: 15 residues. J lost 5 bases, V lost 7 bases, and 13 bases had no gene match. CDR3: CASNMRGTGKETQYF. CDR3 in DNA: TGTGCCAGCAATATGCGGGGGACTGGAAAGGAGACCCAGTACTTC.

The chain has TRBV4-3 and TRBJ1-2; 8 positions agree with TRBD1. Germline-derived CDR1 and CDR2 are LGHNA and YSLEER. After removal of 0 bases from V and 8 bases from J, the junction contained 2 bases not matched to a gene. The CDR3 contains 13 residues. CDR3 bases: TGCGCCAGCAGCCAAGATCCAGGGGGCGGCTACACCTTC. It codes for CASSQDPGGGYTF.

In DNA, the CDR3 is TGTGCCAGTAGTAGGACAGTGGATTACTACGAGCAGTACTTC. This translates into CASSRTVDYYEQYF. The V and J genes are TRBV19 and TRBJ2-5; tentative D call: TRBD1 (6 bases). The J call is doubtful: the DNA matches TRBJ2-7 better. The CDR3 runs 14 residues. Germline CDR1 and CDR2: LNHDA and SQIVND (reference sequence).

This clone has only one observation. One junction end disagrees with the germline gene, perhaps due to a read error. The rearrangement uses TRBV9 and TRBJ1-4; D unclear. CDR1 SGDLS and CDR2 YYNGEE come from the germline V gene. The CDR3 length is 17 residues. CDR3 loop: CASSVDARPATNEKLLF. The CDR3 DNA follows: TGTGCCAGCAGCGTAGATGCCCGCCCCGCAACTAATGAAAAACTGCTTTTT.

V gene TRBV29-1 combines with J gene TRBJ2-7, with 7 bases matching TRBD1. This CDR3 spans 12 amino acids. Germline V gives CDR1 SQVTM, CDR2 ANQGSEA. CDR3 coding DNA: TGCAGAGAGACAGGGAGCTCCTACGAGCAGTACTTC. This encodes CRETGSSYEQYF.

The chain has TRBV9 and TRBJ2-7, with TRBD2 as a possible D gene (6 bases). Germline values: CDR1 SGDLS, CDR2 YYNGEE. The CDR3 is 14 residues long. V was clipped by 2 bases and J by 3 bases, with 12 bases between them. CDR3 in DNA: TGTGCCAGCAGCGTTGCGGGGCGTAGCTACGAGCAGTACTTC. Its protein product is CASSVAGRSYEQYF.

The V call is TRBV19, the J call TRBJ2-2, with a tentative D call TRBD1 (5 bases). Germline V CDR1 and CDR2: LNHDA, SQIVND (reference sequence). V lost 2 bases and J lost 3, with 7 bases in between. The CDR3 has 14 amino acids. This CDR3 reads CASSIKGDTGELFF. CDR3 nucleotides: TGTGCCAGTAGTATAAAAGGGGACACCGGGGAGCTGTTTTTT. Supplemented by reference TRBV19 and TRBJ2-2, the full variable domain reads DGGITQSPKYLFRKEGQNVTLSCEQNLNHDAMYWYRQDPGQGLRLIYYSQIVNDFQKGDIAEGYSVSREKKESFPLTVTSAQKNPTAFYLCASSIKGDTGELFFGEGSRLTVL.

The chain links TRBV6-5 to TRBJ2-2; 10 bases fit TRBD1. CDR3 size: 15 residues. Germline CDR1 MNHEY, CDR2 SVGAGI. Trimming cost V 6 bases and J 10 bases; bases outside gene matches: 11. The CDR3 here is CASREPGQGLVELFF. For the CDR3, the DNA is TGTGCCAGCAGAGAACCGGGACAGGGGTTAGTGGAGCTGTTTTTT.

As DNA, the CDR3 is TGTGCCAGTAGAAGGGGGCCGGGCAATCAGCCCCAGCATTTT. This sequence encodes CASRRGPGNQPQHF. The J gene is TRBJ1-5, the V gene TRBV19; 7 nucleotides agree with TRBD1. Germline V gives CDR1 LNHDA, CDR2 SQIVND (reference sequence). V lost 6 bases, J lost 2 bases, and 4 bases stayed unmatched. The CDR3 has 14 residues. The full variable domain, in which reference TRBV19 and TRBJ1-5 provide the parts outside the CDR3, is DGGITQSPKYLFRKEGQNVTLSCEQNLNHDAMYWYRQDPGQGLRLIYYSQIVNDFQKGDIAEGYSVSREKKESFPLTVTSAQKNPTAFYLCASRRGPGNQPQHFGDGTRLSIL.

The chain joins TRBV7-2 to TRBJ1-5, with D hard to call. The CDR3 is made up of 15 amino acids. Trimming shortened V by 5 bases and J by 1 base, and 12 bases separated the two germline ends. Per the germline V gene, CDR1 is SGHTA and CDR2 is FQGNSA. CDR3 bases: TGTGCCAGCAGCCCGCGAGTTAGAAGCAATCAGCCCCAGCATTTT. The encoded protein is CASSPRVRSNQPQHF.

The rearrangement links TRBV5-1 to TRBJ1-3; D call uncertain. Trimming left V 0 bases short and J 0 bases short, with 10 bases between. The CDR3 spans 16 residues. Germline V gene data show CDR1 as SGHRS and CDR2 as YFSETQ. Here the CDR3 reads CASSLVSGPSGNTIYF. In nucleotides, the CDR3 is TGCGCCAGCAGCTTGGTTTCAGGCCCCTCTGGAAACACCATATATTTT. The complete variable domain, with remaining parts taken from reference TRBV5-1 and TRBJ1-3, reads KAGVTQTPRYLIKTRGQQVTLSCSPISGHRSVSWYQQTPGQGLQFLFEYFSETQRNKGNFPGRFSGRQFSNSRSEMNVSTLELGDSALYLCASSLVSGPSGNTIYFGEGSWLTVV.

V and J are TRBV11-2 and TRBJ2-7; 7 bases map to TRBD1. Germline CDR1 is SGHAT and CDR2 is FQNNGV. CDR3 length equals 14 residues. With V trimmed by 5 bases and J by 1 base, 5 bases remained unmatched. The CDR3 DNA sequence: TGTGCCAGCAGCCCGGACAGGATATCCTACGAGCAGTACTTC. Translating it yields CASSPDRISYEQYF.

With regard to this clone: Sequence at one end of the junction differs from germline and may be a read error. The chain links TRBV6-1 to TRBJ1-6; TRBD1 matches 7 bases. This CDR3 spans 12 amino acids. Germline-derived CDR1 and CDR2 are MNHNS and SASEGT. This chain's CDR3 is CATGTADSPLHF. In DNA form, the CDR3 reads TGTGCCACCGGGACAGCGGATTCGCCCCTCCACTTT.